This T cell receptor beta chain was obtained from a study of cytomegalovirus exposure and HLA in healthy donors. Study-wide context: From donors who were HLA-typed, an early data release held 80 million to 85 million unique TCRs. Whole-study results and caveats: There were some public TCRs occurring in many donors, but most TCR sequences were rare.

On this clone itself: Antigen unknown. This sample includes further DNA sequences coding for the same CDR3.

It was with 60 Vbeta and 13 Jbeta primers that the PCR ran. Generated by immunoSEQ multiplex PCR, the TCRdb table keeps only in-frame clones and is missing some. Of some 150,000 clones listed, roughly 77% are singletons. The receptor was isolated from a young man in good health and CMV-seropositive. The sequenced sample consisted of PBMCs.

CDR3 bases: TGTGCCACCAGCAGAGATCGGGGCTACGAGCAGTACTTC. It yields the protein CATSRDRGYEQYF. The rearrangement joins TRBV15 to TRBJ2-7; possible D gene TRBD2, 5 bases. CDR3 length: 13 amino acids. Germline V lookup: CDR1 LNHNV, CDR2 YYDKDF (reference sequence). Trimming left V 0 bases short and J 3 bases short, with 6 bases between. The whole variable domain, filled in from reference TRBV15 and TRBJ2-7, reads DAMVIQNPRYQVTQFGKPVTLSCSQTLNHNVMYWYQQKSSQAPKLLFHYYDKDFNNEADTPDNFQSRRPNTSFCFLDIRSPGLGDTAMYLCATSRDRGYEQYFGPGTRLTVT.